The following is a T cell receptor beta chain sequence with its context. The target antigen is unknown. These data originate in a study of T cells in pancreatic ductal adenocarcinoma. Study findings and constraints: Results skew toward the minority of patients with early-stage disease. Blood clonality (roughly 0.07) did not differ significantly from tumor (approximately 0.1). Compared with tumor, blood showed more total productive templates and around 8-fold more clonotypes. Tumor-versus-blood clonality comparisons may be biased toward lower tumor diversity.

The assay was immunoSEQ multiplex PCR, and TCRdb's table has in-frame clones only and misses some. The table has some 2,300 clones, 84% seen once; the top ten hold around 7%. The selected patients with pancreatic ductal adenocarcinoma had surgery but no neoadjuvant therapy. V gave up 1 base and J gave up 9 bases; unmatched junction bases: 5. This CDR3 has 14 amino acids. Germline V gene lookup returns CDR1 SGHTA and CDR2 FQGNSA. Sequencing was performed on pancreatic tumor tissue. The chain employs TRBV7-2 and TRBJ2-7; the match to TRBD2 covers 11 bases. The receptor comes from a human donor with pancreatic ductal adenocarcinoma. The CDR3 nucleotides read TGTGCCAGCAGCTTAGAGGGTAGCGGGAGGGGGCAGTACTTC. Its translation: CASSLEGSGRGQYF. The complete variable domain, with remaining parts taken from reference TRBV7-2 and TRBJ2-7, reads GAGVSQSPSNKVTEKGKDVELRCDPISGHTALYWYRQSLGQGLEFLIYFQGNSAPDKSGLPSDRFSAERTGGSVSTLTIQRTQQEDSAVYLCASSLEGSGRGQYFGPGTRLTVT.